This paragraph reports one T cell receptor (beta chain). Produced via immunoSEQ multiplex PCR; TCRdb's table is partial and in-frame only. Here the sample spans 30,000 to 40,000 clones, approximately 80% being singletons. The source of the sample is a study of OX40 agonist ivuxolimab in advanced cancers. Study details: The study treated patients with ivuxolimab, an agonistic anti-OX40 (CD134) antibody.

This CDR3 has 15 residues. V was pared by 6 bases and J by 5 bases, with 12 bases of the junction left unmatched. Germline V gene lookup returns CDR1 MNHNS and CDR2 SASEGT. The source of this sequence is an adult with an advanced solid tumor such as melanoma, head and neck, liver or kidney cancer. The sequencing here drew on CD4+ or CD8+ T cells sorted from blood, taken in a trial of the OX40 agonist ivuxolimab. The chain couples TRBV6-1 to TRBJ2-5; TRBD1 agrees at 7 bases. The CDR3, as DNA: TGTGCCAGCAGCAGTATTCCAGGGGGAGCGGAGACCCAGTACTTC. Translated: CASSSIPGGAETQYF.